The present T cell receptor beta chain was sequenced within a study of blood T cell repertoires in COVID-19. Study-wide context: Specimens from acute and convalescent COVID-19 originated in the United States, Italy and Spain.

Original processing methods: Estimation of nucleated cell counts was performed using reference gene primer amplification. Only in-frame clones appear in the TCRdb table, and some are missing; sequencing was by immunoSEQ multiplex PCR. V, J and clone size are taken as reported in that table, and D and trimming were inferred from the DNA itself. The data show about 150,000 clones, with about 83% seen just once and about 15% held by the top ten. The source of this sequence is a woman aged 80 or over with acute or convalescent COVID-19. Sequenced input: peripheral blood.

The CDR3 coding sequence is TGTGCCAGCAGCCAAGGGCAGCAAGAGACCCAGTACTTC. Amino acids: CASSQGQQETQYF. The chain is built from TRBV3-1 (or the pseudogene TRBV3-2) and TRBJ2-5; D ambiguous. The CDR3 has 13 amino acids. Germline loops: CDR1 LGHDT, CDR2 YNNKEL (reference sequence). Trimming took 1 base from V and 2 from J, leaving 5 bases between them.